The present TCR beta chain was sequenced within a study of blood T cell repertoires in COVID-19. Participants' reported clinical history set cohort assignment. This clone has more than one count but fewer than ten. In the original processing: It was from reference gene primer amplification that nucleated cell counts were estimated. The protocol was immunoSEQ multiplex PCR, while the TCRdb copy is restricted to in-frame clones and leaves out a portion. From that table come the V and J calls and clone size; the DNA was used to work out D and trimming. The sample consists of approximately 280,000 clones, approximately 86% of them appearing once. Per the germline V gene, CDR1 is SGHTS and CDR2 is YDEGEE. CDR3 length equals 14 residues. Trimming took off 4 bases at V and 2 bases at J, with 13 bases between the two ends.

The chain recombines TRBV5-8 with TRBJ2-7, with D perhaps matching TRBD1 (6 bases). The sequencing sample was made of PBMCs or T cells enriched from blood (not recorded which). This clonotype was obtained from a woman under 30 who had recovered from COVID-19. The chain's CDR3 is CASSPQTGTYEQYF. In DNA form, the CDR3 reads TGTGCCAGCAGCCCACAGACAGGAACCTACGAGCAGTACTTC.